The 8 T cell receptor beta chains below all came from one sample that was sequenced in a study of T cells in Graves' hyperthyroidism and ophthalmopathy. TCR beta CDR3 region amplification was performed from RNA transcripts. The HTBI set primed first-round TCR CDR3 RT-PCR. TCRdb used MiXCR to reprocess the multiplex PCR reads, holding one entry per CDR3 protein. The data contain roughly 600,000 distinct CDR3 sequences, roughly 15% of them singletons. Sequenced material: blood. The receptors originated from a woman aged 45-60 years with Graves' ophthalmopathy.

This clonotype was counted ten times or more. The chain is built from TRBV6-2 or TRBV6-3 and TRBJ2-3; 7 bases align to TRBD1. With V trimmed by 7 bases and J by 0 bases, 4 bases remained unmatched. Germline CDR1 is MNHEY and CDR2 is SVGEGT. The CDR3 spans 14 residues. The CDR3 DNA reads as TGTGCCAGCAAAGTGGGACAGAGCACAGATACGCAGTATTTT. The encoded protein is CASKVGQSTDTQYF.

This chain uses TRBV7-9 with TRBJ1-5, with 9 bases identical to TRBD1. Germline loops: CDR1 SEHNR, CDR2 FQNEAQ (reference sequence). Unmatched junction bases numbered 15, after V lost 6 bases and J lost 0 bases. The CDR3 contains 19 residues. DNA of the CDR3: TGTGCCAGCAGTAGAACGACAGGGGGACAATCCTATAGCAATCAGCCCCAGCATTTT. Translation gives CASSRTTGGQSYSNQPQHF.

This chain links TRBV20-1 with TRBJ2-3; tentative D call: TRBD2 (6 bases). Germline CDR1 DFQATT, CDR2 SNEGSKA (reference sequence). This CDR3 is built from 14 residues. The V gene lost 1 base and the J gene lost 6 bases, with 14 bases spanning the gap. The CDR3 here is CSARGRGTGDTQYF. The CDR3 nucleotides are TGCAGTGCTAGAGGACGGGGGACTGGGGATACGCAGTATTTT.

CDR3 coding DNA: TGCGCCAGCAGCTTGGATTTCCGAAACACCATATATTTT. Encoded protein: CASSLDFRNTIYF. The chain carries TRBV5-1 and TRBJ1-3; D is unclear. CDR3 length: 13 residues. Germline V lookup: CDR1 SGHRS, CDR2 YFSETQ. V lost 0 bases and J 5 bases, leaving 6 bases between the germline ends. The variable domain in full, with the rest retrieved from reference TRBV5-1 and TRBJ1-3, is KAGVTQTPRYLIKTRGQQVTLSCSPISGHRSVSWYQQTPGQGLQFLFEYFSETQRNKGNFPGRFSGRQFSNSRSEMNVSTLELGDSALYLCASSLDFRNTIYFGEGSWLTVV.

This clonotype was recorded many times. The chain couples TRBV20-1 to TRBJ2-3; no firm D call. The germline gives CDR1 DFQATT, CDR2 SNEGSKA (reference sequence). V lost 8 bases to trimming and J lost 0 bases, with 6 bases between them. CDR3 size: 11 residues. CDR3 amino acids: CSFRSTDTQYF. The CDR3 DNA reads as TGCAGTTTCCGGAGCACAGATACGCAGTATTTT.

The genes are TRBV5-1 and TRBJ1-4; 7 bases are a match to TRBD1. The CDR3 consists of 16 residues. Germline lookup yields CDR1 SGHRS and CDR2 YFSETQ. J gave up 7 bases and V 1 base, and 10 bases lay outside the gene matches. The DNA of the CDR3 is TGCGCCAGCAGCTTGAGTCGACAGGGTTTCATTGAAAAACTGTTTTTT. The encoded protein is CASSLSRQGFIEKLFF.

This clonotype occurred many times. The chain employs TRBV6-2 or TRBV6-3 and TRBJ1-5; D is ambiguous. CDR3 size: 13 residues. Germline CDR1 MNHEY, CDR2 SVGEGT. Between the trimmed V and J ends, which lost 4 bases and 4 bases, there was a span of 8 bases. As DNA, the CDR3 is TGTGCCAGCAGTTTCGGCAATAATCAGCCCCAGCATTTT. Encoded protein: CASSFGNNQPQHF.

This clonotype was counted ten times or more. The DNA of the CDR3 is TGTGCCAGCTCACCATTCGATCAGCCCTTATCCGAGCAGTACTTC. The encoded protein is CASSPFDQPLSEQYF. The J gene is TRBJ2-7, the V gene TRBV18; the D is unclear. The germline V gene encodes CDR1 KGHSH and CDR2 LQKENI. The ends were cut back, 2 bases at V and 6 bases at J, with 17 bases in the middle. The length of the CDR3 is 15 residues.